This entry features one TCR beta chain sequence. Seattle cases were enrolled at active infection and followed longitudinally. These data are taken from a study of blood T cell repertoires in COVID-19. Germline loops: CDR1 LNHDA, CDR2 SQIVND (reference sequence). V lost 0 bases, J lost 1 base, and 16 bases lay in between. CDR3 length: 17 amino acids. The repertoire was sequenced with immunoSEQ multiplex PCR; TCRdb's copy has only in-frame clones and lacks some. Among under 250,000 clones listed, about 90% were seen once. The TCR sequence derives from a young man with COVID-19, enrolled during active disease. The specimen sequenced was peripheral blood. The chain has TRBV19 and TRBJ2-7; TRBD1 might be the D (6 bases). The CDR3 loop reads CASSIDLGRQGSYEQYF. The CDR3 DNA sequence: TGTGCCAGTAGTATAGATCTCGGTCGGCAGGGGTCCTACGAGCAGTACTTC.